This T cell receptor (beta chain) came from a study of shared clonotypes between healthy human individuals (dated by TCRdb to the early 2020s). Notes on the research overall: The cohort comprised two women and three men aged 18 to 49 years. For each donor, three plates each were used for CD4 naive and CD4 memory, two plates were used for CD8 naive, and one plate was used for CD8 memory. Blood TCR repertoires of a handful of healthy adults were deeply sequenced to estimate repertoire size and the extent of clonotype sharing between individuals. Different laboratories and diverse techniques were used to prepare libraries and sequence TCR repertoires, to increase sequencing depth and limit assay-specific biases. Each donor's leukapheresis produced roughly between roughly 0.85 and 10 billion PBMCs.

TCR CDR3 regions were amplified from genomic DNA by multiplex PCR using the deep immunoSEQ assay. Extracted genomic DNA from each cell subset was spread evenly across all wells of several immunoSEQ 96-well plates, with each plate serving as a replicate. Each replicate PCR for sorted subsets received about 200 ng genomic DNA, equal to roughly 30,000 T cell genomes. Purified libraries were quantified with a Qubit 3.0 fluorometer, sized on a Bioanalyzer 2100, and re-quantified with the KAPA Library Quantification kit. Every immunoSEQ 96-well plate was sequenced on a dedicated single-read 150-cycle Illumina NextSeq 550 flow cell. As for how the authors treated the data: Because only junctional sequences without quality scores were contained in the immunoSEQ output, filtering matching that applied to full-length reads could not be performed. To assign V/J genes and CDR3, sequences were annotated against IMGT germline references using PyIR, a Python wrapper for IgBLAST v1.9. Reads were removed for weak V/J assignments (E-value above 1e-6), missing CDR3, stop codons, out-of-frame junctions, or ambiguous translated residues. A V3J clonotype was defined by an identical inferred V gene, J gene, and CDR3 amino acid sequence. To compute the percentage overlap between repertoires, the number of shared unique clonotypes was divided by the size of the smaller repertoire. Three approaches were used to assess repertoire richness: RTK rarefaction, the Chao1 estimator, and Recon v2.1 estimates of unobserved clonotypes. Generation probabilities were computed with OLGA for all TCRbeta clonotypes obtained by the gDNA method from four donors. TCRdb mirrors the immuneACCESS table, restricted to in-frame sequences. Some clones are absent from its copies; in checked studies, under half trace to an unresolved V gene, and the reason for the others is unknown. V and J calls and clone size follow that table, whereas D and trimming were derived from the DNA. The sample profile shows around 1 million clones; over 75% of them were found once. The ten largest account for roughly 1.5% of the sample.

The CDR3 holds 12 amino acids from the cysteine to the phenylalanine. The DNA shown is the 36-base CDR3, in frame from base 1. Germline trimming amounts to 7 bases on V and 6 bases on J, with 3 as the count of junction bases outside the gene matches. CDR1 is given as SGHNT and CDR2 as YYREEE, both from the germline V gene (reference sequence). Paper-wide results and their limitations: Naive subsets generally had larger estimated clonotype richness than memory subsets did. Sampling was restricted to blood, and TCR repertoires in tissue are likely to differ from TCR repertoires in blood. Because the study included only a small number of donors, the genetic and exposure-history diversity represented was limited. Compared with non-shared clonotypes, clonotypes shared by all four sorted-subset donors had higher generation probabilities. When four donors were compared, the shared fraction of clonotypes was roughly 5% for naive CD4, 3% to 4% for naive CD8, more than 2% for memory CD4, and around 0.4% for memory CD8. Even with the large sequencing depth, rarefaction of the sorted-subset datasets indicated that sequencing was incomplete. Pairwise subsampling led to the expectation that sequencing depth would affect the degree of clonotype sharing among donors.

The donors were healthy, HIV-negative adults with no recently reported acute infections or vaccinations. All donors were Caucasian adults living in Nashville, Tennessee, USA. CD4+ T cells were enriched by magnetic negative selection; naive cells were then positively selected on CD45RA, and the negative fraction formed the memory subset. Blood was collected by leukapheresis, and PBMCs were isolated by Ficoll-Histopaque density gradient centrifugation and then cryopreserved in liquid nitrogen vapor phase. Analytical flow cytometry was used to check the purity and quantity of each magnetically sorted T cell population. Genomic DNA was isolated from every sorted fraction and measured by UV absorbance on a Nanodrop 2000c. Notes on this clone: Which antigen it targets is not known. No base-level quality is on record; no much larger clone is a single base apart.

The rearranged segments are TRBV5-4 and TRBJ2-1; 8 of the junction bases match TRBD1. The origin of this receptor is a man aged 18 to 29 in good health. The sequenced sample consisted of memory CD4+ T cells sorted from blood. This specimen's cell subset or site label, per the study, means: CD45RA-negative fraction. The DNA sequence is as follows: TGTGCCAGCGGACAGGGCGGCAATGAGCAGTTCTTC. Translated, it reads CASGQGGNEQFF.